Presented here are 16 T cell receptor beta chains from one specimen sequenced in a study of regulatory T cells in long-lasting Graves disease. RNA isolated from PBMCs was used to make the TCR library. TCRdb reanalysed the reads using MiXCR and keeps one entry per CDR3 protein. The table lists 900 to 1,300 distinct CDR3 sequences, nearly 80% of them singletons. The input for sequencing was peripheral blood mononuclear cells (PBMCs), taken with antithyroid drug treatment, in newly diagnosed or persistent Graves disease (not recorded which). Receptors were obtained from a woman in her thirties with Graves disease.

The gene calls are TRBV6-1 and TRBJ2-5; 15 nucleotides agree with TRBD2. The CDR3 has 16 amino acids. With V trimmed by 8 bases and J by 5 bases, 9 bases remained unmatched. The germline CDR1 and CDR2 sequences are MNHNS and SASEGT. The CDR3 DNA reads TGTGCCAGCCCAATGGGACTAGCGGGAGGAGGGGAGACCCAGTACTTC. It translates to CASPMGLAGGGETQYF.

This clonotype appeared a few times. This chain connects TRBV4-1 to TRBJ2-3, with 8 bases matching TRBD2. The CDR3 is 15 amino acids. In germline, CDR1 is MGHRA, CDR2 YSYEKL. The V and J ends lost 7 bases and 5 bases, in that order; junction bases with no gene match: 11. The CDR3 is CASTVTGGGGDTQYF. In DNA, the CDR3 is TGCGCCAGCACCGTAACCGGGGGGGGTGGAGATACGCAGTATTTT.

This clonotype was picked up one time. The chain links TRBV5-4 to TRBJ2-1, with 10 nucleotides matching TRBD2. Germline V gene sequence: CDR1 SGHNT, CDR2 YYREEE (reference sequence). This CDR3 is 16 amino acids long. V gave up 2 bases and J gave up 8 bases; unmatched junction bases: 10. CDR3 sequence reads: CASSFLILAGVDEQFF. CDR3 DNA sequence: TGTGCCAGCAGCTTCTTAATCCTAGCGGGAGTGGATGAGCAGTTCTTC.

This rearrangement joins TRBV4-3 to TRBJ2-3; 9 bases are shared with TRBD1. Trimming cost V 4 bases and J 0 bases; bases outside gene matches: 11. This CDR3 spans 18 amino acids. Germline CDR1 reads LGHNA; CDR2 reads YSLEER. The CDR3 region is CASSRRLTGTGSTDTQYF. For the CDR3, the DNA is TGCGCCAGCAGCCGCCGGCTAACCGGGACAGGGAGCACAGATACGCAGTATTTT.

The rearrangement joins TRBV19 to TRBJ2-7, with 9 bases matching TRBD2. The V segment lost 3 bases and the J segment 0 bases; nucleotides outside the gene matches: 6. There are 16 residues in the CDR3. Germline CDR1 reads LNHDA; CDR2 reads SQIVND (reference sequence). The CDR3 is CASSMYGAGGSYEQYF. The CDR3 DNA reads as TGTGCCAGTAGTATGTATGGAGCGGGAGGCTCCTACGAGCAGTACTTC.

Here the CDR3 reads CASSLFGLAGVRETQYF. The CDR3, as DNA: TGTGCCAGCAGTTTATTTGGACTAGCGGGAGTCCGAGAGACCCAGTACTTC. V and J are TRBV27 and TRBJ2-5; 13 nucleotides line up with TRBD2. The CDR3 has 17 amino acids. Germline CDR1 is MNHEY and CDR2 is SMNVEV (reference sequence). The ends lost 1 base at V and 4 bases at J; junction bases unmatched: 6.

The chain couples TRBV5-1 to TRBJ1-1, with TRBD1 matching 9 bases. Losses at the gene ends were 4 bases for V and 4 bases for J; bases not matched to a gene: 5. Germline assignment: CDR1 SGHRS and CDR2 YFSETQ. The CDR3 contains 14 residues. CDR3 sequence (DNA): TGCGCCAGCAGCAGGACAGGGGTCGGCACTGAAGCTTTCTTT. Protein product: CASSRTGVGTEAFF.

This clonotype was detected only once. CDR3 bases: TGTGCCATCAGGACTAGCGGGAGCTCCTACAATGAGCAGTTCTTC. Its protein product is CAIRTSGSSYNEQFF. The chain employs TRBV10-3 and TRBJ2-1, with TRBD2 identical over 12 bases. CDR3 length equals 15 residues. Germline CDR1 reads ENHRY; CDR2 reads SYGVKD. After removal of 6 bases from V and 0 bases from J, the junction contained 0 bases not matched to a gene.

This clonotype was picked up one time. The chain links TRBV2 to TRBJ2-4, with D perhaps matching TRBD2 (6 bases). Germline lookup yields CDR1 SNHLY and CDR2 FYNNEI. This CDR3 is 13 amino acids long. The V end was cut by 3 bases, the J end by 8 bases, with 11 bases between. In DNA, the CDR3 is TGTGCCAGCAGTGAGGAGGGCGTGGACATTCAGTACTTC. Amino acids: CASSEEGVDIQYF. Together with reference TRBV2 and TRBJ2-4, the CDR3 gives the full variable domain: EPEVTQTPSHQVTQMGQEVILRCVPISNHLYFYWYRQILGQKVEFLVSFYNNEISEKSEIFDDQFSVERPDGSNFTLKIRSTKLEDSAMYFCASSEEGVDIQYFGAGTRLSVL.

J is TRBJ2-5 and V is TRBV6-1; no clear D gene. The CDR3 runs 13 residues. The germline V gene encodes CDR1 MNHNS and CDR2 SASEGT. The V end lost 6 bases, the J end lost 0 bases, and 8 bases lay between the germline ends. The CDR3 DNA reads as TGTGCCAGCAGGAGGCAGAACCAAGAGACCCAGTACTTC. Protein: CASRRQNQETQYF.

The V call is TRBV20-1, the J call TRBJ1-1; D is unclear. This CDR3 contains 10 residues. Trimming cost V 3 bases and J 7 bases, with 6 bases left between them. Per germline, CDR1 DFQATT and CDR2 SNEGSKA (reference sequence). The CDR3 is CSARIIEAFF. For the CDR3, the DNA is TGCAGTGCTAGGATCATTGAAGCTTTCTTT.

The chain has TRBV13 and TRBJ2-1; D perhaps matches TRBD2 (6 bases). Trimming took off 0 bases at V and 14 bases at J, with 14 bases between the two ends. This CDR3 has 13 amino acids. Germline V gene sequence: CDR1 PRHDT, CDR2 FYEKMQ (reference sequence). In DNA, the CDR3 is TGTGCCAGCAGCTTAGGCAAAAGCGGGTCGGAGTTCTTC. It translates to CASSLGKSGSEFF.

This clonotype was seen more than once but under ten times. This rearrangement joins TRBV20-1 to TRBJ2-7, with TRBD1 as a possible D gene (5 bases). Germline CDR1 is DFQATT and CDR2 is SNEGSKA (reference sequence). There are 12 residues in the CDR3. V was clipped by 3 bases and J by 3 bases, with 9 bases between them. The CDR3 spells CSASGANYEQYF. Written as DNA, the CDR3 is TGCAGTGCTAGTGGGGCCAACTACGAGCAGTACTTC.

The chain couples TRBV6-2 or TRBV6-3 to TRBJ2-3; no reliable D call. Germline loops: CDR1 MNHEY, CDR2 SVGEGT. The V end lost 5 bases, the J end lost 0 bases, and 9 bases lay between the germline ends. This CDR3 has 14 residues. CDR3 sequence (DNA): TGTGCCAGCAGTCTTGACGTTAGCACAGATACGCAGTATTTT. Translation: CASSLDVSTDTQYF.

The V and J genes are TRBV6-5 and TRBJ1-5; D is unclear. CDR3 length equals 16 residues. The V end was cut by 3 bases, the J end by 0 bases, with 12 bases between. Per the germline V gene, CDR1 is MNHEY and CDR2 is SVGAGI. The CDR3 protein is CASSYRSGLSNQPQHF. The CDR3 DNA follows: TGTGCCAGCAGTTATCGGTCCGGGCTTAGCAATCAGCCCCAGCATTTT.

The chain joins TRBV10-3 to TRBJ2-4; 10 bases align to TRBD1. CDR3 length: 14 residues. With V trimmed by 8 bases and J by 5 bases, 6 bases remained unmatched. The germline V gene encodes CDR1 ENHRY and CDR2 SYGVKD. The CDR3 nucleotides are TGTGCCATCGGTAAAGGGACAGGGGAAAACATTCAGTACTTC. Protein: CAIGKGTGENIQYF.